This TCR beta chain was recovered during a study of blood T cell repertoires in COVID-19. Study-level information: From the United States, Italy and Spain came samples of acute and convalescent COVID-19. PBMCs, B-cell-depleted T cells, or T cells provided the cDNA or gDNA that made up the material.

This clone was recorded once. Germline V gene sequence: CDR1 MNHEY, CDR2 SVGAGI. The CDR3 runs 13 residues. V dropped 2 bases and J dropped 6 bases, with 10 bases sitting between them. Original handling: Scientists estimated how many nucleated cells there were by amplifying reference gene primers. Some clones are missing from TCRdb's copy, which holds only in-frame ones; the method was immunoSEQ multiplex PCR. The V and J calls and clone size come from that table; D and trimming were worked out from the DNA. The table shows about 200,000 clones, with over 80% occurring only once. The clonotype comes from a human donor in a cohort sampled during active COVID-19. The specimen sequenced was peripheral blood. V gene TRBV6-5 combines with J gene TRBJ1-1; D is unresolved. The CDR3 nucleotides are TGTGCCAGCAGTTACCGGCAAGCGTCTGAAGCTTTCTTT. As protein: CASSYRQASEAFF.